The 32 T cell receptor beta chains reported below all come from one sample, sequenced in a study of regulatory T cells in long-lasting Graves disease. For TCR beta, libraries came from iRepertoire HTBI primers and Arm-PCR of CDR3 regions. One entry per CDR3 protein, called by TCRdb with MiXCR from the multiplex PCR reads. In the table there are 240,000 or so distinct CDR3 sequences, 20% to 25% of which are singletons. The time point was: newly diagnosed GD, antithyroid drugs for less than 3 months. Researchers made the TCR library from RNA that was extracted from PBMCs. Sequences were derived from peripheral blood mononuclear cells (PBMCs), sampled at new diagnosis, from a patient treated with antithyroid drugs. The receptors were gathered from a female donor with Graves disease.

This clonotype was seen repeatedly, ten times or more. The junction departs from germline at one end; a sequencing error may be responsible. The genes are TRBV11-2 and TRBJ2-1; unclear D gene. The CDR3 consists of 17 residues. The germline V gene encodes CDR1 SGHAT and CDR2 FQNNGV. Here the CDR3 reads CASSQDQKTFSYNEQFF. The CDR3 nucleotides are TGCGCCAGCAGCCAAGATCAAAAGACTTTCTCCTACAATGAGCAGTTCTTC.

V is TRBV20-1 and J is TRBJ2-2, with TRBD1 identical over 8 bases. V lost 6 bases to trimming and J lost 2 bases; unmatched junction nucleotides: 5. CDR3 length: 14 amino acids. Germline CDR1 DFQATT, CDR2 SNEGSKA (reference sequence). The CDR3 nucleotides are TGCAGTGCCGGGGGACAGGCTAACACCGGGGAGCTGTTTTTT. Protein: CSAGGQANTGELFF.

The chain couples TRBV7-3 to TRBJ2-7; TRBD2 aligns across 10 bases. The V gene end was trimmed by 5 bases and the J gene end by 5 bases; junction bases not matched to a gene: 3. CDR1 and CDR2 from the germline V gene are SGHTA and FQGTGA. The CDR3 runs to 13 residues. CDR3 loop: CASSPGTSDEQYF. DNA of the CDR3: TGTGCCAGCAGCCCCGGGACTAGCGACGAGCAGTACTTC. The full variable domain, completed using reference TRBV7-3 and TRBJ2-7, is GAGVSQTPSNKVTEKGKYVELRCDPISGHTALYWYRQSLGQGPEFLIYFQGTGAADDSGLPNDRFFAVRPEGSVSTLKIQRTERGDSAVYLCASSPGTSDEQYFGPGTRLTVT.

This clonotype was seen repeatedly, ten times or more. The chain combines TRBV7-2 with TRBJ2-1, with D possibly being TRBD2 (5 bases). Trimming pared 5 bases from V and 2 bases from J, leaving 13 bases between. CDR3 length: 15 amino acids. Germline lookup yields CDR1 SGHTA and CDR2 FQGNSA. CDR3 region: CASSTWTGTYNEQFF. CDR3 nucleotide sequence: TGTGCCAGCAGCACCTGGACTGGCACCTACAATGAGCAGTTCTTC.

J is TRBJ2-3 and V is TRBV12-3 or TRBV12-4; D possibly corresponds to TRBD1 (6 bases). This CDR3 contains 15 residues. V was pared by 5 bases and J by 1 base, with 13 bases between. The CDR3 sequence is CASSLDRTGTDTQYF. The CDR3 DNA reads TGTGCCAGCAGTCTCGACAGGACGGGCACAGATACGCAGTATTTT.

This clonotype was recorded many times. The chain has TRBV29-1 and TRBJ2-5; 11 nucleotides agree with TRBD2. Per germline, CDR1 SQVTM and CDR2 ANQGSEA. This CDR3 has 14 amino acids. After removal of 3 bases from V and 4 bases from J, the junction contained 4 bases not matched to a gene. This CDR3 reads CSVDPGLAGETQYF. Written as DNA, the CDR3 is TGCAGCGTTGACCCCGGACTAGCGGGAGAGACCCAGTACTTC.

This clonotype is termed medium-sized. This sequence joins TRBV12-3 or TRBV12-4 and TRBJ1-2, with 11 positions matching TRBD1. There are 14 residues in the CDR3. V lost 4 bases and J lost 5; bases outside the gene matches: 3. The CDR3 DNA reads as TGTGCCAGCAGTTCCGGGACAGGGGGTTATGGCTACACCTTC. Translating it yields CASSSGTGGYGYTF.

Ten or more counts support this clonotype. The chain is built from TRBV3-1 and TRBJ1-1; 7 bases align to TRBD1. Unmatched junction bases numbered 8, after V lost 0 bases and J lost 10 bases. The CDR3 is 14 residues long. The germline V gene has CDR1 LGHDT and CDR2 YNNKEL (reference sequence). The CDR3 here is CASSQDLDRDLAFF. CDR3 in DNA: TGTGCCAGCAGCCAAGATCTTGACAGGGATTTAGCTTTCTTT.

This clonotype was found many times. The chain couples TRBV2 to TRBJ1-5; 9 bases match TRBD1. CDR3 length: 14 residues. Germline V lookup: CDR1 SNHLY, CDR2 FYNNEI. Trimming removed 6 bases from V and 7 bases from J; junction bases left unmatched: 7. This CDR3 reads CASRGGQGGQPQHF. The CDR3, as DNA: TGTGCCAGCAGGGGGGGACAGGGCGGCCAGCCCCAGCATTTT.

This clonotype was seen at least ten times. The V call is TRBV10-3, the J call TRBJ1-1; 7 nucleotides align to TRBD1. This CDR3 has 14 residues. Germline CDR1 reads ENHRY; CDR2 reads SYGVKD. Trimming removed 5 bases from V and 5 bases from J; junction bases left unmatched: 8. The DNA of the CDR3 is TGTGCCATCAGTCAGCAGGGGGTAGATACTGAAGCTTTCTTT. Its translation is CAISQQGVDTEAFF.

This clonotype was counted ten times or more. The V call is TRBV6-5, the J call TRBJ2-7; D not resolved. Germline V gives CDR1 MNHEY, CDR2 SVGAGI. The CDR3 length is 13 residues. V was trimmed by 0 bases and J by 3 bases, leaving 6 bases between them. The CDR3, as DNA: TGTGCCAGCAGTTACTCTGTCCACTACGAGCAGTACTTC. Translating gives CASSYSVHYEQYF.

This clonotype was seen at least ten times. The rearrangement links TRBV12-3 or TRBV12-4 to TRBJ1-5; a weak D match, TRBD1 (5 bases). Trimming pared 6 bases from V and 6 bases from J, leaving 9 bases between. CDR3 length: 12 amino acids. CDR3 DNA: TGTGCCAGCAGCCGTGGGACTCAGCCCCAGCATTTT. It specifies CASSRGTQPQHF.

This clonotype was seen at least ten times. The chain joins TRBV5-1 to TRBJ2-2, with D tentatively TRBD1 (5 bases). This CDR3 has 12 residues. V was clipped by 3 bases and J by 6 bases, with 6 bases between them. In germline, CDR1 is SGHRS, CDR2 YFSETQ. CDR3 nucleotide sequence: TGCGCCAGCAGCTGGGGCGCCGGGGAGCTGTTTTTT. Encoded protein: CASSWGAGELFF.

V usage is TRBV20-1 and J usage is TRBJ1-5; D ambiguous. The germline gives CDR1 DFQATT, CDR2 SNEGSKA (reference sequence). Trimming took off 6 bases at V and 2 bases at J, with 8 bases between the two ends. The CDR3 contains 12 residues. The DNA of the CDR3 is TGCAGTGCCGGACTGGGCAATCAGCCCCAGCATTTT. Translated: CSAGLGNQPQHF.

This clonotype was picked up many times. This chain joins TRBV28 and TRBJ2-3, with 7 bases fitting TRBD1. The V gene end was trimmed by 7 bases and the J gene end by 3 bases; junction bases not matched to a gene: 7. Germline V lookup: CDR1 MDHEN, CDR2 SYDVKM. The CDR3 has 14 residues. CDR3 amino acids: CASTLTGRTDTQYF. CDR3 nucleotides: TGTGCCAGCACCCTGACAGGGAGAACAGATACGCAGTATTTT.

The table lists this clonotype with a few counts. This chain links TRBV7-3 with TRBJ1-2; the match to TRBD1 covers 9 bases. The germline V gene has CDR1 SGHTA and CDR2 FQGTGA. The CDR3 extends over 14 amino acids. Trimming took 5 bases from V and 5 from J; bases not matched to a gene: 6. The CDR3 sequence: CASSPGTGRYGYTF. CDR3 nucleotides: TGTGCCAGCAGCCCCGGGACAGGGAGGTATGGCTACACCTTC.

With respect to this clonotype: It may be a read error: a sequence one base away is much more abundant. This chain connects TRBV10-3 to TRBJ2-7; D unclear. The V and J ends lost 6 bases and 5 bases respectively, with 14 bases between them. This CDR3 has 13 amino acids. Germline CDR1 reads ENHRY; CDR2 reads SYGVKD. This CDR3 is CAIRPGGRNEQYF. The CDR3 nucleotides are TGTGCCATCAGACCCGGCGGCCGGAACGAGCAGTACTTC.

This clonotype was picked up many times. This chain uses TRBV6-2 or TRBV6-3 with TRBJ2-7, with D possibly being TRBD1 (6 bases). Germline CDR1 is MNHEY and CDR2 is SVGEGT. V shed 6 bases and J shed 1 base, with 22 bases lying between them. CDR3 size: 17 residues. The CDR3 DNA is TGTGCCAGCAGCTTTAGAGGAGGCCCGGACAGTTCCTACGAGCAGTACTTC. Its translation: CASSFRGGPDSSYEQYF.

V and J are TRBV20-1 and TRBJ2-5, with D possibly matching TRBD2 (5 bases). Per germline, CDR1 DFQATT and CDR2 SNEGSKA (reference sequence). Trimming left V 3 bases short and J 1 base short, with 6 bases between. This CDR3 contains 12 residues. Here the CDR3 DNA reads TGCAGTGCTAGCGGGATCCAAGAGACCCAGTACTTC. Residues: CSASGIQETQYF.

This clonotype has at least ten counts. V and J are TRBV20-1 and TRBJ2-1; the match to TRBD2 covers 10 bases. V gave up 3 bases and J gave up 4 bases; unmatched junction bases: 6. From germline, CDR1 is DFQATT and CDR2 SNEGSKA (reference sequence). This CDR3 contains 15 residues. The CDR3 sequence is CSARKGTSEYNEQFF. Here the CDR3 DNA reads TGCAGTGCTAGGAAAGGGACTAGCGAGTACAATGAGCAGTTCTTC.

This clonotype was seen repeatedly, ten times or more. This sequence joins TRBV6-2 or TRBV6-3 and TRBJ2-2; D is unclear. From germline, CDR1 is MNHEY and CDR2 SVGEGT. The CDR3 contains 17 residues. Trimming shortened V by 1 base and J by 5 bases, and 17 bases separated the two germline ends. DNA of the CDR3: TGTGCCAGCAGTTACTTTTGGAGACGTAAACTTACCGGGGAGCTGTTTTTT. This codes for CASSYFWRRKLTGELFF.

This clonotype was observed many times. The chain carries TRBV14 and TRBJ1-2; TRBD1 matches 8 bases. CDR1 SGHDN and CDR2 FVKESK come from the germline V gene. The trim removed 3 bases at V and 7 bases at J, leaving 10 bases unmatched. The CDR3 length is 15 residues. The CDR3 reads CASSHTARTGLGYTF. Written as DNA, the CDR3 is TGTGCCAGCAGCCATACCGCCCGGACAGGGCTTGGCTACACCTTC.

This clonotype has ten or more counts. The chain carries TRBV6-1 and TRBJ1-1; no clear D. Germline V gene data show CDR1 as MNHNS and CDR2 as SASEGT. This CDR3 is built from 13 residues. Trimming took 5 bases from V and 3 from J, leaving 10 bases between them. CDR3: CASSRTIDTEAFF. The DNA for the CDR3 is TGTGCCAGCAGTCGGACTATCGACACTGAAGCTTTCTTT.

This clonotype was recorded at least ten times. The chain employs TRBV6-2 or TRBV6-3 and TRBJ1-2; D remains ambiguous. Germline V gene lookup returns CDR1 MNHEY and CDR2 SVGEGT. Trimming took 6 bases from V and 3 from J, leaving 8 bases between them. The length of the CDR3 is 12 residues. CDR3 DNA: TGTGCCAGCAGGGTTCGCGACTATGGCTACACCTTC. The encoded protein is CASRVRDYGYTF.

This clonotype was counted many times. The chain uses TRBV24-1 and TRBJ2-1; 9 nucleotides line up with TRBD1. The length of the CDR3 is 15 residues. J gave up 4 bases and V 6 bases, and 6 bases lay outside the gene matches. Germline lookup yields CDR1 KGHDR and CDR2 SFDVKD. The CDR3 spells CATSIGTGRYNEQFF. CDR3 nucleotide sequence: TGTGCCACCAGTATTGGGACAGGGCGATACAATGAGCAGTTCTTC.

This clonotype was observed at least ten times. The V and J genes are TRBV3-1 and TRBJ2-7, with 8 bases identical to TRBD1. The trim removed 6 bases at V and 4 bases at J, leaving 8 bases unmatched. Germline CDR1 LGHDT, CDR2 YNNKEL (reference sequence). The CDR3 runs 14 residues. The CDR3 region is CASSYRDRSYEQYF. The DNA of the CDR3 is TGTGCCAGCAGTTACAGGGACAGGTCGTACGAGCAGTACTTC.

At least ten counts were recorded for this clonotype. The rearrangement joins TRBV11-2 to TRBJ2-2; D may correspond to TRBD1 or TRBD2 (5 bases each). Germline CDR1 is SGHAT and CDR2 is FQNNGV. CDR3 size: 16 residues. The V gene lost 0 bases and the J gene lost 7 bases, with 15 bases spanning the gap. The CDR3 DNA reads as TGTGCCAGCAGCTTAGATTATGTTGGGGCGGGCGGGGAGCTGTTTTTT. Translated, it gives CASSLDYVGAGGELFF.

Comments on this clonotype: A far larger clone lies a single base away; this is likely a read error. The J gene is TRBJ2-4, the V gene TRBV7-8; D possibly matches TRBD1 or TRBD2 (5 bases each). The assigned J gene may be wrong: the sequence end matches TRBJ2-1 better. This CDR3 contains 13 residues. Per germline, CDR1 SGHVS and CDR2 FQNEAQ. CDR3 sequence reads: CASRGTAAYEQFF. The CDR3 DNA reads TGTGCCAGCAGGGGGACCGCTGCCTACGAGCAGTTCTTC.

The V and J genes are TRBV7-2 and TRBJ2-5, with a weak D call TRBD1 (6 bases). Germline lookup yields CDR1 SGHTA and CDR2 FQGNSA. The CDR3 runs 15 residues. Trimming took off 3 bases at V and 0 bases at J, with 11 bases between the two ends. CDR3 DNA: TGTGCCAGCAGCTTTAGGACAGCCAACCAAGAGACCCAGTACTTC. This encodes CASSFRTANQETQYF.

This clonotype was observed many times. This sequence joins TRBV7-3 and TRBJ2-1; 14 bases map to TRBD2. With 4 bases clipped from V and 3 bases from J, the junction kept 5 bases outside the gene matches. Germline CDR1 is SGHTA and CDR2 is FQGTGA. The CDR3 extends over 17 amino acids. CDR3 protein: CASSYLGTSGGYNEQFF. DNA for the CDR3: TGTGCCAGCAGCTACTTGGGGACTAGCGGGGGCTACAATGAGCAGTTCTTC. Using reference TRBV7-3 and TRBJ2-1 for the parts outside the CDR3, the full variable domain is GAGVSQTPSNKVTEKGKYVELRCDPISGHTALYWYRQSLGQGPEFLIYFQGTGAADDSGLPNDRFFAVRPEGSVSTLKIQRTERGDSAVYLCASSYLGTSGGYNEQFFGPGTRLTVL.

This clonotype was seen many times. The chain has TRBV6-5 and TRBJ2-5; no clear D. The germline V gene encodes CDR1 MNHEY and CDR2 SVGAGI. The CDR3 length is 14 residues. Trimming cost V 1 base and J 2 bases, with 8 bases left between them. The CDR3: CASSYYSLQETQYF. In nucleotides, the CDR3 is TGTGCCAGCAGTTACTACAGTCTACAAGAGACCCAGTACTTC.

This clonotype was seen ten or more times. This rearrangement joins TRBV12-3 or TRBV12-4 to TRBJ2-2; D unclear. The V end was cut by 5 bases, the J end by 1 base, with 11 bases between. The CDR3 runs 15 residues. The CDR3 loop reads CASSPRRRNTGELFF. DNA of the CDR3: TGTGCCAGCAGTCCTAGACGGCGGAACACCGGGGAGCTGTTTTTT.